Each of the 31 T cell receptor beta chains below was sequenced from the same sample in a study of T-cell memory formation after mild COVID-19. TCRdb re-called the 5' RACE reads through MiXCR, storing one row per CDR3 protein. This table has hundreds of thousands of distinct CDR3 sequences, less than 25% appearing once. Sequenced material: PBMCs or a T cell subset sorted from them (not recorded which). These receptors originate from an adult woman who had mild COVID-19 (a few samples of this study predate the infection). Cell type and time point are not known.

V is TRBV5-1 and J is TRBJ2-1; 9 bases match TRBD1. Losses at the gene ends were 3 bases for V and 3 bases for J; bases not matched to a gene: 7. Germline V gene sequence: CDR1 SGHRS, CDR2 YFSETQ. The CDR3 length is 16 residues. The CDR3 nucleotides read TGCGCCAGCAGCTGGGACCCGACAGGGGGCTACAATGAGCAGTTCTTC. It codes for CASSWDPTGGYNEQFF.

The chain employs TRBV6-1 and TRBJ1-2; tentative D call: TRBD1 (5 bases). V was pared by 4 bases and J by 2 bases, with 26 bases between. This CDR3 has 19 amino acids. Germline CDR1 is MNHNS and CDR2 is SASEGT. CDR3 amino acids: CASSGRDTVTGRRNYGYTF. DNA for the CDR3: TGTGCCAGCAGTGGACGCGATACTGTAACAGGACGACGAAACTATGGCTACACCTTC.

V and J are TRBV11-3 and TRBJ2-7, with 7 bases identical to TRBD1. Trimming took 4 bases from V and 2 from J; bases not matched to a gene: 5. The CDR3 extends over 14 amino acids. Germline assignment: CDR1 SGHNT and CDR2 YENEEA. The CDR3 sequence: CASSSTGDAYEQYF. DNA of the CDR3: TGTGCCAGCAGCTCCACAGGGGACGCCTACGAGCAGTACTTC.

The CDR3 here is CASSPVAGGGVEQYF. The CDR3 DNA is TGTGCCAGCAGCCCTGTAGCGGGAGGGGGCGTTGAGCAGTACTTC. V usage is TRBV7-2 and J usage is TRBJ2-7, with 11 bases fitting TRBD2. Germline V lookup: CDR1 SGHTA, CDR2 FQGNSA. The CDR3 runs to 15 residues. V trimming: 5 bases; J trimming: 7 bases; junction bases outside the gene matches: 10.

This clonotype was seen a handful of times. The rearrangement links TRBV12-3 or TRBV12-4 to TRBJ1-1; D uncertain. This CDR3 comprises 13 residues. Trimming removed 6 bases at V and 1 base at J, with 9 bases between. For the CDR3, the DNA is TGTGCCAGCAGACTGACGGCGAACACTGAAGCTTTCTTT. It codes for CASRLTANTEAFF.

This rearrangement joins TRBV27 to TRBJ2-2; no clear D. Germline V gives CDR1 MNHEY, CDR2 SMNVEV (reference sequence). The ends were cut back, 6 bases at V and 7 bases at J, with 15 bases in the middle. CDR3 length equals 14 residues. CDR3 DNA: TGTGCCAGCAGAATGGGAAGGCTCAGCGGGGAGCTGTTTTTT. This sequence encodes CASRMGRLSGELFF.

The V and J genes are TRBV29-1 and TRBJ2-1, with D possibly called TRBD1 or TRBD2 (5 bases each). This CDR3 contains 11 residues. In germline, CDR1 is SQVTM, CDR2 ANQGSEA. Trimming cost V 7 bases and J 6 bases, with 10 bases left between them. The CDR3 is CSAEGTNEQFF. For the CDR3, the DNA is TGCAGCGCCGAAGGGACCAATGAGCAGTTCTTC.

This clonotype appeared a few times. This rearrangement joins TRBV20-1 to TRBJ1-2; D is uncertain. Germline CDR1 and CDR2: DFQATT and SNEGSKA (reference sequence). Trimming removed 1 base at V and 8 bases at J, with 8 bases between. CDR3 size: 11 residues. In DNA form, the CDR3 reads TGCAGTGCTAGAGGCTCCGGCGGCTACACCTTC. The encoded protein is CSARGSGGYTF.

This chain joins TRBV29-1 and TRBJ1-2; D is undetermined. The ends were cut back, 1 base at V and 3 bases at J, with 18 bases in the middle. This CDR3 is 16 amino acids long. The germline gives CDR1 SQVTM, CDR2 ANQGSEA. The CDR3 nucleotides are TGCAGCGTTGAAGGAGGTAGTACGGTGCAGGACTATGGCTACACCTTC. As protein: CSVEGGSTVQDYGYTF.

The rearrangement joins TRBV20-1 to TRBJ1-2, with TRBD1 identical over 7 bases. The CDR3 has 14 amino acids. Germline lookup yields CDR1 DFQATT and CDR2 SNEGSKA (reference sequence). V lost 3 bases, J lost 0 bases, and 4 bases stayed unmatched. The CDR3 here is CSASGQGANYGYTF. The CDR3 region has the DNA TGCAGTGCTAGTGGTCAGGGGGCTAACTATGGCTACACCTTC.

This clonotype was seen ten or more times. This rearrangement joins TRBV5-1 to TRBJ2-3; possibly TRBD1 or TRBD2 for D (5 bases each). CDR3 length: 15 amino acids. Germline V lookup: CDR1 SGHRS, CDR2 YFSETQ. Deletions cut 0 bases from V and 2 bases from J, with 10 bases between. The DNA of the CDR3 is TGCGCCAGCAGCTTGGATGGGACCACCACAGATACGCAGTATTTT. This codes for CASSLDGTTTDTQYF.

A few counts support this clonotype. This chain joins TRBV6-6 and TRBJ2-7; perhaps TRBD2 as D (5 bases). Trimming pared 0 bases from V and 3 bases from J, leaving 12 bases between. Germline V lookup: CDR1 MNHNY, CDR2 SVGAGI (reference sequence). This CDR3 region has 15 residues. CDR3 in DNA: TGTGCCAGCAGTTACTCCGTGGGAGCCGGCTACGAGCAGTACTTC. Its translation: CASSYSVGAGYEQYF.

This clonotype was picked up a small number of times. DNA of the CDR3: TGCAGCGTTGAAGAGTTACGAGGTCAAGAGACCCAGTACTTC. It is translated as CSVEELRGQETQYF. V and J are TRBV29-1 and TRBJ2-5; D unresolved. CDR3 length: 14 amino acids. V lost 0 bases to trimming and J lost 2 bases, with 10 bases between them. The germline V gene encodes CDR1 SQVTM and CDR2 ANQGSEA.

Details on this clonotype: The germline gene is not matched at one end of the junction; a read error may be the cause. This sequence joins TRBV6-1 and TRBJ1-2; D is perhaps TRBD1 (6 bases). The CDR3 is made up of 16 amino acids. Germline V gene sequence: CDR1 MNHNS, CDR2 SASEGT. The CDR3 DNA reads TGTGCCAGCAGTGAAGCGGGCTGGACAGCTAATTATGGCTACACCTTC. This gives the protein CASSEAGWTANYGYTF.

The V and J genes are TRBV6-6 and TRBJ2-3, with TRBD2 matching over 9 bases. With V trimmed by 0 bases and J by 0 bases, 10 bases remained unmatched. Germline assignment: CDR1 MNHNY and CDR2 SVGAGI (reference sequence). The CDR3 is 19 residues long. CDR3 region: CASSYSGGGAPSSTDTQYF. DNA for the CDR3: TGTGCCAGCAGTTACTCCGGCGGGGGGGCACCCTCTAGCACAGATACGCAGTATTTT.

This clonotype was observed many times. The chain joins TRBV4-1 to TRBJ2-1; TRBD1 or TRBD2 may be the D gene (5 bases each). The V end lost 5 bases, the J end lost 5 bases, and 16 bases lay between the germline ends. This CDR3 contains 15 residues. Per the germline V gene, CDR1 is MGHRA and CDR2 is YSYEKL. The CDR3 region is CASSNRGLSHNEQFF. The CDR3 nucleotides are TGCGCCAGCAGCAACCGGGGCCTCTCGCACAATGAGCAGTTCTTC.

This clonotype was counted only a few times. V and J are TRBV29-1 and TRBJ1-5; D uncertain. CDR3 length: 14 residues. Trimming removed 0 bases at V and 1 base at J, with 7 bases between. In germline, CDR1 is SQVTM, CDR2 ANQGSEA. The CDR3 sequence: CSVEDAGSNQPQHF. CDR3 DNA: TGCAGCGTTGAAGACGCTGGGAGCAATCAGCCCCAGCATTTT. The whole variable domain, remainder taken from reference TRBV29-1 and TRBJ1-5, is SAVISQKPSRDICQRGTSLTIQCQVDSQVTMMFWYRQQPGQSLTLIATANQGSEATYESGFVIDKFPISRPNLTFSTLTVSNMSPEDSSIYLCSVEDAGSNQPQHFGDGTRLSIL.

V and J are TRBV15 and TRBJ2-7; D not resolved. The CDR3 spans 14 residues. V lost 0 bases, J lost 7 bases, and 13 bases lay in between. Germline V lookup: CDR1 LNHNV, CDR2 YYDKDF (reference sequence). The CDR3 sequence is CATSRDDGIREQYF. Written as DNA, the CDR3 is TGTGCCACCAGCAGAGACGACGGAATACGGGAGCAGTACTTC.

This sequence joins TRBV29-1 and TRBJ2-2; the D gene is possibly TRBD2 (6 bases). The CDR3 is 13 residues long. Germline-derived CDR1 and CDR2 are SQVTM and ANQGSEA. V was clipped by 4 bases and J by 1 base, with 7 bases between them. Here the CDR3 reads CSVGRENTGELFF. CDR3 nucleotides: TGCAGCGTTGGGCGGGAGAACACCGGGGAGCTGTTTTTT.

The sample holds a few counts of this clonotype. V and J are TRBV3-1 and TRBJ1-5, with D uncertain. The CDR3 runs to 12 residues. Germline CDR1 LGHDT, CDR2 YNNKEL (reference sequence). Trimming stripped 4 bases from V and 9 bases from J, with 10 bases between. Written as DNA, the CDR3 is TGTGCCAGCAGCCCGGGCCCAGGGCCCCAGCATTTT. Translation: CASSPGPGPQHF.

This clonotype was detected a few times. The CDR3 nucleotides read TGTGCCAGCAGCTTAGGTTACAGGGGGCAAGAGACCCAGTACTTC. The encoded protein is CASSLGYRGQETQYF. This rearrangement joins TRBV7-2 to TRBJ2-5; 8 bases are a match to TRBD1. Trimming cost V 1 base and J 2 bases; bases outside gene matches: 3. The V gene's germline CDR1 is SGHTA and CDR2 FQGNSA. The CDR3 contains 15 residues.

The rearrangement joins TRBV12-3 or TRBV12-4 to TRBJ2-7, with D uncertain. This CDR3 has 15 amino acids. V gave up 4 bases and J gave up 1 base, with 14 bases separating them. CDR3 residues: CASSSTALGSYEQYF. CDR3 sequence (DNA): TGTGCCAGCAGTTCTACAGCACTGGGATCCTACGAGCAGTACTTC.

The V call is TRBV20-1, the J call TRBJ2-1; TRBD2 might be the D (5 bases). Deletions cut 6 bases from V and 4 bases from J, with 16 bases between. Germline V gene lookup returns CDR1 DFQATT and CDR2 SNEGSKA (reference sequence). This CDR3 is built from 14 residues. The CDR3 region has the DNA TGCAGTGCGAGGCGAGGGAACTATTACAATGAGCAGTTCTTC. Translation: CSARRGNYYNEQFF.

The V gene is TRBV20-1, the J gene TRBJ2-3; possible D gene TRBD1, 5 bases. Germline V gene lookup returns CDR1 DFQATT and CDR2 SNEGSKA (reference sequence). The germline V and J ends were trimmed by 1 base and 4 bases, with 12 bases remaining between them. The CDR3 has 14 amino acids. The CDR3 is CSARGQLKADTQYF. The CDR3 DNA reads as TGCAGTGCTAGAGGACAGTTAAAAGCAGATACGCAGTATTTT.

The chain combines TRBV7-3 with TRBJ2-5; D possibly corresponds to TRBD2 (6 bases). Germline CDR1 reads SGHTA; CDR2 reads FQGTGA. CDR3 length: 12 amino acids. The V end lost 0 bases, the J end lost 7 bases, and 6 bases lay between the germline ends. The chain's CDR3 is CASSLTRGTQYF. CDR3 DNA sequence: TGTGCCAGCAGCTTAACGCGGGGGACCCAGTACTTC.

In its sample, this clonotype was seen a few times. The genes are TRBV4-1 and TRBJ2-1; 10 nucleotides align to TRBD2. CDR1 and CDR2 from the germline V gene are MGHRA and YSYEKL. The CDR3 is 16 amino acids. Trimming at V came to 0 bases and at J to 5 bases, leaving 4 bases not matched to a gene. The CDR3 is CASSQEGLAGDNEQFF. For the CDR3, the DNA is TGCGCCAGCAGCCAAGAAGGTCTAGCGGGGGACAATGAGCAGTTCTTC.

This clonotype was seen a few times. The chain joins TRBV5-1 to TRBJ1-2, with D possibly matching TRBD1 (5 bases). V was cut by 0 bases and J by 3 bases, with 12 bases left in between. The germline V gene has CDR1 SGHRS and CDR2 YFSETQ. This CDR3 region has 15 residues. DNA of the CDR3: TGCGCCAGCAGCTTGGGCCAGGGTGTGCACTATGGCTACACCTTC. Translated, it gives CASSLGQGVHYGYTF.

This clonotype was observed a handful of times. V is TRBV7-3 and J is TRBJ1-1, with a weak D call TRBD1 (5 bases). V was trimmed by 6 bases and J by 4 bases, leaving 9 bases between them. Germline assignment: CDR1 SGHTA and CDR2 FQGTGA. The CDR3 is 12 residues long. DNA for the CDR3: TGTGCCAGCAGGGGGGGGAGCACTGAAGCTTTCTTT. As protein: CASRGGSTEAFF.

The rearrangement uses TRBV5-5 and TRBJ2-1, with 8 bases fitting TRBD1. V shed 4 bases, J shed 3 bases, and the junction held 6 bases outside the gene matches. Germline V gives CDR1 SGHKS, CDR2 YYEKEE (reference sequence). The CDR3 runs to 15 residues. The CDR3 DNA reads TGTGCCAGCAGCCACCTGGACAGGGACTACAATGAGCAGTTCTTC. Translated, it gives CASSHLDRDYNEQFF. The variable domain in full, completed from reference TRBV5-5 and TRBJ2-1, reads DAGVTQSPTHLIKTRGQQVTLRCSPISGHKSVSWYQQVLGQGPQFIFQYYEKEERGRGNFPDRFSARQFPNYSSELNVNALLLGDSALYLCASSHLDRDYNEQFFGPGTRLTVL.

J is TRBJ2-1 and V is TRBV6-2 or TRBV6-3, with D possibly being TRBD2 (6 bases). V lost 8 bases to trimming and J lost 2 bases, with 7 bases between them. This CDR3 is built from 12 residues. The germline gives CDR1 MNHEY, CDR2 SVGEGT. CDR3 sequence reads: CASGEAYNEQFF. As DNA, the CDR3 is TGTGCCAGCGGGGAGGCCTACAATGAGCAGTTCTTC.

This clonotype was seen a handful of times. The V call is TRBV5-1, the J call TRBJ1-1; D ambiguous. The germline CDR1 and CDR2 sequences are SGHRS and YFSETQ. V lost 1 base, J lost 7 bases, and 11 bases lay in between. CDR3 size: 13 residues. In DNA, the CDR3 is TGCGCCAGCAGCTTGACCGGATCGGTTGAAGCTTTCTTT. Translation gives CASSLTGSVEAFF.